Listed here are 8 T cell receptor beta chains from one sample, sequenced in a study of long-term antiretroviral therapy in people with HIV (dated by TCRdb to between 2021 and 2023). Sequencing of the TRB variable region was done with the immunoSEQ hsTCRB v3.0 assay at survey level resolution. Held by TCRdb, this immuneACCESS table contains in-frame sequences only and omits some clones. Under half of the omission traces to an unresolved V gene where checked; the cause of the rest is unknown. Present in this sample are tens of thousands of clones, 60% to 85% of which were seen just once. The top ten constitute around 7.4% of the sample. The sample was unsorted PBMCs, taken 2 years after starting antiretroviral therapy. The receptors derive from a woman between 50 and 59 years old with HIV.

A single count supports this clone. The rearrangement links TRBV5-1 to TRBJ2-5; TRBD1 matches 9 bases. V was clipped by 4 bases and J by 7 bases; unmatched bases: 8. Germline assignment: CDR1 SGHRS and CDR2 YFSETQ. The CDR3 sequence is 14 residues long. The CDR3 spells CASSVTGGAGTQYF. CDR3 nucleotide sequence: TGCGCCAGCAGCGTCACAGGGGGCGCAGGGACCCAGTACTTC.

The chain joins TRBV6-1 to TRBJ2-7, with 10 bases identical to TRBD2. The germline gives CDR1 MNHNS, CDR2 SASEGT. V trimming: 0 bases; J trimming: 2 bases; junction bases outside the gene matches: 4. The CDR3 covers 16 residues. The CDR3 DNA reads as TGTGCCAGCAGTGAAGCAAAGCGGGGGGGCCCCTACGAGCAGTACGTC. Translated: CASSEAKRGGPYEQYV.

This CDR3 reads CASTRQGMGYGYTF. CDR3 DNA: TGTGCCAGCACCCGACAGGGGATGGGTTATGGCTACACCTTC. The gene calls are TRBV6-5 and TRBJ1-2; 8 nucleotides align to TRBD1. V lost 7 bases and J lost 5; bases outside the gene matches: 9. In germline, CDR1 is MNHEY, CDR2 SVGAGI. The CDR3 is made up of 14 amino acids.

This chain connects TRBV5-4 to TRBJ2-5; D remains unclear. V lost 0 bases to trimming and J lost 4 bases, with 10 bases between them. The CDR3 has 14 residues. Germline CDR1 and CDR2: SGHNT and YYREEE (reference sequence). The CDR3 DNA sequence: TGTGCCAGCAGCTTGGATAGGCGGCGAGAGACCCAGTACTTC. This sequence encodes CASSLDRRRETQYF. Complete variable domain (other parts from reference TRBV5-4 and TRBJ2-5): ETGVTQSPTHLIKTRGQQVTLRCSSQSGHNTVSWYQQALGQGPQFIFQYYREEENGRGNFPPRFSGLQFPNYSSELNVNALELDDSALYLCASSLDRRRETQYFGPGTRLLVL.

The chain has TRBV4-1 and TRBJ2-1; D assignment may be TRBD1 or TRBD2 (5 bases each). V lost 2 bases to trimming and J lost 0 bases, with 8 bases between them. Germline values: CDR1 MGHRA, CDR2 YSYEKL. This CDR3 is built from 15 residues. The CDR3 reads CASSQSGSSYNEQFF. The CDR3 bases are TGCGCCAGCAGCCAATCAGGGAGCTCCTACAATGAGCAGTTCTTC.

V gene TRBV30 combines with J gene TRBJ1-6, with no clear D. Per the germline V gene, CDR1 is GTSNPN and CDR2 is SVGIG (reference sequence). The length of the CDR3 is 13 residues. The CDR3 is CAFRVRQRSPLHF. The CDR3 coding sequence is TGTGCTTTTAGGGTAAGGCAGCGGTCACCCCTCCACTTT.

V gene TRBV10-3 combines with J gene TRBJ2-4, with a weak D call TRBD1 (5 bases). Trimming shortened V by 0 bases and J by 8 bases, and 11 bases separated the two germline ends. Germline assignment: CDR1 ENHRY and CDR2 SYGVKD. The CDR3 totals 14 residues. The CDR3 is CAISESTALDIQYF. As DNA, the CDR3 is TGTGCCATCAGTGAGTCGACAGCCCTAGACATTCAGTACTTC.

The chain has TRBV7-6 and TRBJ2-7, with D possibly TRBD2 on 5 matching bases. Per the germline V gene, CDR1 is SGHVS and CDR2 is FNYEAQ. The V and J ends lost 2 bases and 0 bases respectively, with 8 bases between them. The CDR3 spans 14 residues. The CDR3 region has the DNA TGTGCCAGCAGCTTATCCGGGGACTCCTACGAGCAGTACTTC. Its protein product is CASSLSGDSYEQYF.